The 9 T cell receptor beta chains given below trace back to one sample, sequenced in a study of response to subunit inactivated influenza vaccine. TCRdb redid the calling of the RT-PCR reads with MiXCR, one entry per CDR3 protein. The table has 500,000 or so distinct CDR3 sequences, about 15% seen once; the top ten hold less than 4%. The sequences come from CD4+ T cells sorted from PBMCs, collected roughly 24 months after vaccination. These receptors came from a man between 50 and 75 years old who received an inactivated influenza vaccine.

This clonotype was seen ten or more times. An end of the junction does not agree with germline; a read error may underlie this. The chain uses TRBV5-1 and TRBJ1-1, with D perhaps matching TRBD1 (5 bases). CDR3 length: 13 residues. Looked up from germline, CDR1 is SGHRS and CDR2 is YFSETQ. The CDR3 DNA follows: TGTGCCAGCAGCCTCCAGGGAAACACTGAAGCTTTCTTT. Translation: CASSLQGNTEAFF.

This clonotype was seen a few times. This chain uses TRBV6-1 with TRBJ1-3, with no clear D. Trimming left V 0 bases short and J 3 bases short, with 6 bases between. The CDR3 sequence is 14 residues long. Per the germline V gene, CDR1 is MNHNS and CDR2 is SASEGT. CDR3 DNA: TGTGCCAGCAGTGAAGCTCTGAGTGGAAACACCATATATTTT. Translating it yields CASSEALSGNTIYF.

This clonotype turned up a few times. The V gene is TRBV29-1, the J gene TRBJ1-2; the match to TRBD1 covers 8 bases. V was pared by 7 bases and J by 3 bases, with 7 bases of the junction left unmatched. Germline lookup yields CDR1 SQVTM and CDR2 ANQGSEA. The CDR3 length is 13 residues. In DNA form, the CDR3 reads TGCAGCGGGAAGACAGGGGTCGACTATGGCTACACCTTC. Translated: CSGKTGVDYGYTF. The variable domain in full, with the rest retrieved from reference TRBV29-1 and TRBJ1-2, is SAVISQKPSRDICQRGTSLTIQCQVDSQVTMMFWYRQQPGQSLTLIATANQGSEATYESGFVIDKFPISRPNLTFSTLTVSNMSPEDSSIYLCSGKTGVDYGYTFGSGTRLTVV.

This chain links TRBV12-3 or TRBV12-4 with TRBJ2-7; TRBD1 or TRBD2 may be the D gene (6 bases each). The CDR3 length is 15 residues. Deletions cut 6 bases from V and 0 bases from J, with 15 bases between. The CDR3 here is CASSPPTGASYEQYF. The CDR3 DNA is TGTGCCAGCAGCCCCCCTACGGGGGCCTCCTACGAGCAGTACTTC.

Note on this clonotype: The junction does not match germline at one end; this may be a read error. This chain uses TRBV2 with TRBJ2-5; either TRBD1 or TRBD2 may fit D (5 bases each). In germline, CDR1 is SNHLY, CDR2 FYNNEI. This CDR3 is built from 13 residues. This chain's CDR3 is CASNEWGQETQYF. The CDR3 DNA reads as TGTGCCAGCAATGAATGGGGGCAAGAGACCCAGTACTTC.

The V and J genes are TRBV6-1 and TRBJ2-3; D perhaps matches TRBD2 (6 bases). Germline values: CDR1 MNHNS, CDR2 SASEGT. The CDR3 contains 15 residues. V was trimmed by 8 bases and J by 8 bases, leaving 23 bases between them. CDR3 sequence: CASQGLAPKAGTQYF. DNA for the CDR3: TGTGCCAGCCAGGGACTGGCGCCCAAGGCTGGTACGCAGTATTTT.

The gene calls are TRBV6-1 and TRBJ2-6, with a possible D match to TRBD1 (5 bases). The CDR3 totals 17 residues. Germline values: CDR1 MNHNS, CDR2 SASEGT. Trimming stripped 6 bases from V and 0 bases from J, with 15 bases between. The CDR3 is CASSKYETASGANVLTF. Here the CDR3 DNA reads TGTGCCAGCAGCAAGTATGAGACAGCCTCTGGGGCCAACGTCCTGACTTTC.

This clonotype was observed many times. The junction departs from the called germline gene at one end, perhaps through a read error. The chain employs TRBV4-1 and TRBJ2-1; D perhaps matches TRBD1 (5 bases). Germline values: CDR1 MGHRA, CDR2 YSYEKL. The CDR3 has 14 amino acids. The DNA of the CDR3 is TGCGCCAGCAGCCCTTCTCAGGGTGTCAATCAGCAGTTCTTC. It translates to CASSPSQGVNQQFF.

In this sample, this clonotype turned up a few times. The genes are TRBV4-3 and TRBJ2-3; 9 bases align to TRBD2. V shed 3 bases, J shed 8 bases, and the junction held 15 bases outside the gene matches. The CDR3 extends over 17 amino acids. Germline values: CDR1 LGHNA, CDR2 YSLEER. As DNA, the CDR3 is TGCGCCAGCAGCCAGGCCGTAGCGGGGGAGGCGCTGGGTACGCAGTATTTT. Translation: CASSQAVAGEALGTQYF.